This is a list of T cell receptor beta chains from one sample in a study of T-cell reconstitution after alpha-beta-depleted transplantation in children. Each CDR3 protein gets one entry after TCRdb re-called the PCR reads with MiXCR. The sample consists of approximately 500,000 distinct CDR3 sequences, roughly a tenth of them appearing once. Sequencing was performed on PBMCs, taken before TCRalphabeta/CD19-depleted stem cell transplant. The receptors were gathered from a child younger than 10 with inherited bone marrow failure, due to receive a stem cell transplant. The CDR3 runs from the conserved cysteine through the conserved F or W. D genes are given only for firm matches. Some rows have no size entry. The others give once, few or many, or a class for an expanded clone.

clone_size	d_call	v_call	j_call	cdr3_length	cdr3_aa	cdr3_nt
many	TRBD2	TRBV27	TRBJ2-3	18	CASSLSSLGTRVTDTQYF	TGTGCCAGCAGTTTATCTAGTCTGGGGACTAGGGTAACAGATACGCAGTATTTT
many	.	TRBV28	TRBJ2-2	16	CASSLYGQGNTGELFF	TGTGCCAGCAGTTTATACGGCCAGGGGAACACCGGGGAGCTGTTTTTT
few	TRBD2	TRBV7-9	TRBJ2-1	16	CASSLEPAGVNGEQFF	TGTGCCAGCAGCTTAGAGCCAGCGGGAGTAAACGGGGAGCAGTTCTTC
many	TRBD2	TRBV10-3	TRBJ2-1	16	CAISEYASGGSDEQFF	TGTGCCATCAGTGAGTATGCTAGCGGGGGCTCAGATGAGCAGTTCTTC
many	.	TRBV29-1	TRBJ2-7	12	CSVSRDGYEQYF	TGCAGCGTCTCCAGGGACGGCTACGAGCAGTACTTC
many	TRBD1	TRBV9	TRBJ2-7	16	CASSVGGTGDSYEQYF	TGTGCCAGCAGCGTAGGAGGGACAGGCGACTCCTACGAGCAGTACTTC
.	TRBD1	TRBV5-6	TRBJ2-4	14	CASRPTGTKNIQYF	TGTGCCAGCAGACCGACAGGGACCAAAAACATTCAGTACTTC
few	.	TRBV7-2	TRBJ2-7	14	CASSPLTRIYEQYF	TGTGCCAGCAGCCCCTTGACTAGAATTTACGAGCAGTACTTC
many	TRBD2	TRBV6-2/TRBV6-3	TRBJ2-7	16	CASSHERTSGSGEQYF	TGTGCCAGCAGTCACGAACGGACTAGCGGGAGTGGGGAGCAGTACTTC
many	.	TRBV7-2	TRBJ2-3	14	CASSPLDSTDTQYF	TGTGCCAGCAGCCCGTTGGACTCCACAGATACGCAGTATTTT
.	.	TRBV29-1	TRBJ1-5	12	CSVGHPNQPQHF	TGCAGCGTTGGACACCCAAATCAGCCCCAGCATTTT
few	TRBD1	TRBV28	TRBJ2-2	16	CASSSRDRVYTGELFF	TGTGCCAGCAGTTCCCGGGACAGGGTTTACACCGGGGAGCTGTTTTTT
many	TRBD2	TRBV13	TRBJ2-7	16	CASSHAPSSGAWEQYF	TGTGCCAGCAGCCACGCACCATCTAGCGGGGCCTGGGAGCAGTACTTC
few	.	TRBV5-8	TRBJ2-1	14	CASTETGYYNEQFF	TGTGCCAGCACCGAGACCGGATACTACAATGAGCAGTTCTTC
few	TRBD2	TRBV6-2/TRBV6-3	TRBJ2-7	13	CASSYAWREEQYF	TGTGCCAGCAGTTACGCTTGGCGGGAGGAGCAGTACTTC
many	.	TRBV4-3	TRBJ2-1	17	CASSQATAGQGGYEQFF	TGCGCCAGCAGCCAAGCCACCGCCGGACAGGGAGGGTATGAGCAGTTCTTC
many	.	TRBV5-1	TRBJ1-1	13	CASSPDGNTEAFF	TGCGCCAGCAGCCCGGACGGAAACACTGAAGCTTTCTTT
many	.	TRBV28	TRBJ2-7	15	CASSFRGFLSFEQYF	TGTGCCAGCAGTTTTAGGGGATTTCTCTCGTTCGAGCAGTACTTC
many	.	TRBV15	TRBJ2-7	14	CATSNPDLGDEQYF	TGTGCCACCAGCAACCCAGATTTGGGCGACGAGCAGTACTTC
many	.	TRBV12-5	TRBJ2-7	16	CASGPYRASTNYEQYF	TGTGCTAGTGGCCCGTACAGGGCCAGCACAAACTACGAGCAGTACTTC
many	.	TRBV6-5	TRBJ1-1	14	CASRHSPGVTEAFF	TGTGCCAGCAGGCACAGTCCAGGGGTCACTGAAGCTTTCTTT
.	TRBD1	TRBV28	TRBJ1-2	17	CASSPLWGWDRDYGYTF	TGTGCCAGCAGTCCCCTTTGGGGCTGGGACAGAGACTATGGCTACACCTTC
many	.	TRBV7-8	TRBJ2-7	16	CASSLPSPKVAYEQYF	TGTGCCAGCAGCCTACCATCGCCGAAGGTAGCCTACGAGCAGTACTTC
many	TRBD1	TRBV6-2/TRBV6-3	TRBJ1-2	15	CASRRTDRGSHGYTF	TGTGCCAGCAGACGAACGGACAGGGGCTCCCACGGCTACACCTTC
few	.	TRBV28	TRBJ1-2	12	CASSQTWYGYTF	TGTGCCAGCAGTCAGACGTGGTATGGCTACACCTTC